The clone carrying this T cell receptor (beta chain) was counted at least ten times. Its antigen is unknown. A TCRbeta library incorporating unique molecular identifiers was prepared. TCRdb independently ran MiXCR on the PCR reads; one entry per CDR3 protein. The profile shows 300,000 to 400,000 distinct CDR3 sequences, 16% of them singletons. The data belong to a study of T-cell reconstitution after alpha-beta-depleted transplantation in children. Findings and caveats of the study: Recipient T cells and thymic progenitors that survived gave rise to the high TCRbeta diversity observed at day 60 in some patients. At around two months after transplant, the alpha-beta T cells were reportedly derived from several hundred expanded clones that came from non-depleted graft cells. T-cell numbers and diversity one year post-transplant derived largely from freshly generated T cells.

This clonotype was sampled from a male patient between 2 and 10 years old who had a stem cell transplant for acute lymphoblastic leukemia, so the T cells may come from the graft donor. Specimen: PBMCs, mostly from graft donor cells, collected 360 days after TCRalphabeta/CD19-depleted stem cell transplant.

CDR3 loop: CASSLVLAGERDTQYF. CDR3 DNA: TGTGCCAGCAGTTTAGTGCTAGCGGGAGAGAGAGATACGCAGTATTTT. The rearrangement joins TRBV12-3 or TRBV12-4 to TRBJ2-3; TRBD2 matches at 10 bases. Trimming cost V 1 base and J 5 bases; bases outside gene matches: 6. This CDR3 spans 16 amino acids.